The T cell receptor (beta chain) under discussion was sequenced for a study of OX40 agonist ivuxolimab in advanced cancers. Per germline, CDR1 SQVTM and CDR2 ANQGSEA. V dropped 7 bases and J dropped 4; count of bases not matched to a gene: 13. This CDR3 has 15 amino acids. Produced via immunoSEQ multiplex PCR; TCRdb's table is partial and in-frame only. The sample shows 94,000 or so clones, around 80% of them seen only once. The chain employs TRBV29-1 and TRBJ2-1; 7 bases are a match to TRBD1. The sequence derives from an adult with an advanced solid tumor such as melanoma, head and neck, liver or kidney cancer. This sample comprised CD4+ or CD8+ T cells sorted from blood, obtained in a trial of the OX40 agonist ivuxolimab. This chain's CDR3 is CSATPEGQMYNEQFF. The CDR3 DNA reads TGCAGCGCCACCCCTGAGGGACAGATGTACAATGAGCAGTTCTTC.